This T cell receptor beta chain was documented in a study of response to subunit inactivated influenza vaccine. Study results and limitations: The authors proposed limited new T cell recruitment per seasonal influenza vaccination.

This CDR3 has 14 amino acids. The junction had 10 bases not matched to a gene; V was cut back by 6 bases and J by 4 bases. The germline gives CDR1 DFQATT, CDR2 SNEGSKA (reference sequence). A single record per CDR3 protein comes from TCRdb applying MiXCR to the RT-PCR reads. This sample has 500,000 or so distinct CDR3 sequences, with more than 15% found just once. For this clonotype: Antigen unknown.

The gene calls are TRBV20-1 and TRBJ2-5; 8 positions agree with TRBD1. The sequence was obtained from a man between 45 and 75 years old who received an inactivated influenza vaccine. Here the sequenced sample was CD4+ T cells sorted from PBMCs, taken roughly 24 months after vaccination. The CDR3 sequence is CSAIGQGKVETQYF. The CDR3 DNA reads TGCAGTGCAATCGGACAGGGAAAAGTAGAGACCCAGTACTTC.